This TCR beta chain derives from a study of blood T cell repertoires in COVID-19. Study as a whole: Whether acute or convalescent, the COVID-19 samples came from the United States, Italy and Spain.

Per the original data handling: Counts of nucleated cells, estimated from reference gene primer amplification, were obtained. Sequencing was performed with immunoSEQ multiplex PCR; in TCRdb, only in-frame clones are kept and a portion is missing. V and J calls and clone size follow that table, whereas D and trimming were derived from the DNA. This table holds some 45,000 clones, roughly 82% found once. The germline V gene has CDR1 SQVTM and CDR2 ANQGSEA. The V gene end was trimmed by 5 bases and the J gene end by 1 base; junction bases not matched to a gene: 2. There are 13 residues in the CDR3. Sequencing input: peripheral blood. The chain uses TRBV29-1 and TRBJ1-1; 9 bases map to TRBD1. The TCR was taken from a human donor in a cohort sampled during active COVID-19. In DNA, the CDR3 is TGCAGCGTTCAACAGGGGGCGAACACTGAAGCTTTCTTT. It is translated as CSVQQGANTEAFF.